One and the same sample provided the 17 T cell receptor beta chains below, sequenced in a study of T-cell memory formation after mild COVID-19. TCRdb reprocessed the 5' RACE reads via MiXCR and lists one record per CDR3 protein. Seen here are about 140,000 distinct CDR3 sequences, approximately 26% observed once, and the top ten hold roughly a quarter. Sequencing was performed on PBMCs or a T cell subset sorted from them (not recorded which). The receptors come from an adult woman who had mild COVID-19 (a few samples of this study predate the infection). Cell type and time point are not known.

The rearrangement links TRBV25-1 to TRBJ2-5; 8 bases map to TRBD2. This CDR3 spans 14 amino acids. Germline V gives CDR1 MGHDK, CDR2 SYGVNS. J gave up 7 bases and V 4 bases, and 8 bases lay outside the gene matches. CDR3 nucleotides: TGTGCCAGCAGTGTAAATCGGGAGGGGAGGACCCAGTACTTC. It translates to CASSVNREGRTQYF.

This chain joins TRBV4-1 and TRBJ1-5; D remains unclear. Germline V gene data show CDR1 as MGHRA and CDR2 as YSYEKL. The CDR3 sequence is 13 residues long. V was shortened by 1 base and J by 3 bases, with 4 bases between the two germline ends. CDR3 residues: CASSQVNNQPQHF. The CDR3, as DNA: TGCGCCAGCAGCCAAGTTAACAATCAGCCCCAGCATTTT.

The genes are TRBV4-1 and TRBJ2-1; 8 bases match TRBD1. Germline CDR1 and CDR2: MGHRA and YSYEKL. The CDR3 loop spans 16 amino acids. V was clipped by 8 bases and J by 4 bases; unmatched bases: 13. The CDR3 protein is CASQSPGTGFYNEQFF. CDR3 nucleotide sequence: TGCGCCAGCCAATCCCCCGGGACAGGATTTTACAATGAGCAGTTCTTC.

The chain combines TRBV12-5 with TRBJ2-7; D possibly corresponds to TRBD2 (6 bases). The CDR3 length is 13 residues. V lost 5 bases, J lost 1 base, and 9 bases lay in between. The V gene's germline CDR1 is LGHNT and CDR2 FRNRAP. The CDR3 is CASGPGGSYEQYF. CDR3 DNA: TGTGCTAGTGGTCCCGGGGGTTCCTACGAGCAGTACTTC.

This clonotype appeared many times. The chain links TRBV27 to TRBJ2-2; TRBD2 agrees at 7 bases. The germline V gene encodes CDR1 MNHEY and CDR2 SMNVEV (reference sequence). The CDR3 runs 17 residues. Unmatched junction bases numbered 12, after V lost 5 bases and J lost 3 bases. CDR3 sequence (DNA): TGTGCCAGCAGTGGAACGGGCGGGAGTCTTTACACCGGGGAGCTGTTTTTT. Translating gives CASSGTGGSLYTGELFF.

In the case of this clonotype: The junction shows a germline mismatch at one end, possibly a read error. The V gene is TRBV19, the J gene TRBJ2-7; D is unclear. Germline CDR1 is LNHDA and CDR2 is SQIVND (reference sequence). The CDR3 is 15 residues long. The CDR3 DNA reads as TGTGCCAGTAGTATCGGGTGGCTCAGTCTCTACGATCAGTACTTC. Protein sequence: CASSIGWLSLYDQYF.

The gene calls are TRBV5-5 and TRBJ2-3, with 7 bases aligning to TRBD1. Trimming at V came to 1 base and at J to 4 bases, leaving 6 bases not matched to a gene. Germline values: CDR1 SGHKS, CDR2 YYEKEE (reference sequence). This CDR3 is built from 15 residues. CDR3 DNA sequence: TGTGCCAGCAGCTTGAGCGCTCAGGGGGCAGATACGCAGTATTTT. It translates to CASSLSAQGADTQYF. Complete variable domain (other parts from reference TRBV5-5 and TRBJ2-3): DAGVTQSPTHLIKTRGQQVTLRCSPISGHKSVSWYQQVLGQGPQFIFQYYEKEERGRGNFPDRFSARQFPNYSSELNVNALLLGDSALYLCASSLSAQGADTQYFGPGTRLTVL.

DNA of the CDR3: TGTGCCAGCAGCATCCGGTCACAGGAGAACACCGGGGAGCTGTTTTTT. The encoded protein is CASSIRSQENTGELFF. The chain employs TRBV9 and TRBJ2-2, with D maybe TRBD1 (5 bases). V lost 4 bases to trimming and J lost 1 base, with 14 bases between them. Germline V lookup: CDR1 SGDLS, CDR2 YYNGEE. This CDR3 has 16 residues.

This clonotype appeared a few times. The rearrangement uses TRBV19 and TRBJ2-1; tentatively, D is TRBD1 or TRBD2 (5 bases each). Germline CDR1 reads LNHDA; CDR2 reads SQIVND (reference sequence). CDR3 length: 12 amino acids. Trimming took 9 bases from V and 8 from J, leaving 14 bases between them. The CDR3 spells CASGTSGYEQFF. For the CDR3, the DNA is TGTGCCAGCGGGACCAGCGGCTATGAGCAGTTCTTC.

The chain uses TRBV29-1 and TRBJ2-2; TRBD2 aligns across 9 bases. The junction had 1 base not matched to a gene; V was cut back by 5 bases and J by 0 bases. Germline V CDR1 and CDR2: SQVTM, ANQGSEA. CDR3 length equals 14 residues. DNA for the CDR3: TGCAGCGTTCCTAGCGGGGCGAACACCGGGGAGCTGTTTTTT. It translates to CSVPSGANTGELFF.

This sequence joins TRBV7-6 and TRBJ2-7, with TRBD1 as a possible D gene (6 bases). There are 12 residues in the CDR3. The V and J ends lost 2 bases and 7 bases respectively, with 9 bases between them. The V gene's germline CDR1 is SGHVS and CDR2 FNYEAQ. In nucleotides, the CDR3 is TGTGCCAGCAGCTTAAACAGGGTGGAGCAGTACTTC. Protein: CASSLNRVEQYF.

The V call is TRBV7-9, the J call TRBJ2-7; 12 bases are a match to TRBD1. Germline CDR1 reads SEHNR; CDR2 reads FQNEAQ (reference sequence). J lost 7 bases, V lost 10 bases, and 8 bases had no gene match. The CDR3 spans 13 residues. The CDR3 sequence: CAIPGQGAGEQYF. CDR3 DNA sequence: TGTGCCATTCCGGGACAGGGGGCAGGGGAGCAGTACTTC.

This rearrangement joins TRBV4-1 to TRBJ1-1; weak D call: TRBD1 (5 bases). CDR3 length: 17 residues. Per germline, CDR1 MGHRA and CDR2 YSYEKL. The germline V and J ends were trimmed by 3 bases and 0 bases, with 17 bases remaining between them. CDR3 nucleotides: TGCGCCAGCAGCCATGCCGGGGAGGGGAGACTGAACACTGAAGCTTTCTTT. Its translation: CASSHAGEGRLNTEAFF.

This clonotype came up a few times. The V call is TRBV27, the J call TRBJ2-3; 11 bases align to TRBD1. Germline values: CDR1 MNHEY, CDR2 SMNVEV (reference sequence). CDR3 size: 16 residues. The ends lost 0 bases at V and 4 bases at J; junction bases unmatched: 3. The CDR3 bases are TGTGCCAGCAGTTTATCGGACAGGGGGCTTGCAGATACGCAGTATTTT. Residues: CASSLSDRGLADTQYF.

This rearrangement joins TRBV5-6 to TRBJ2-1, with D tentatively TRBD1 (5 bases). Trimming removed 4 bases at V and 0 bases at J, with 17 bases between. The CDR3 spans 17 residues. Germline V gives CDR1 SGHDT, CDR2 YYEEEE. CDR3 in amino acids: CASSPWGPPSSYNEQFF. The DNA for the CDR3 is TGTGCCAGCAGCCCTTGGGGCCCGCCGAGCTCCTACAATGAGCAGTTCTTC.

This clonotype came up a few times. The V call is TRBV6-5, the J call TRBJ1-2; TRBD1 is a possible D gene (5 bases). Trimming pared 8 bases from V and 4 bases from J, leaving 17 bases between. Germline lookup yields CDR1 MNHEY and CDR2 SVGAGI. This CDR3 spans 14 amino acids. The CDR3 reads CASGLGERPYGYTF. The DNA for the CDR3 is TGTGCCAGCGGCTTGGGGGAGAGACCCTATGGCTACACCTTC.

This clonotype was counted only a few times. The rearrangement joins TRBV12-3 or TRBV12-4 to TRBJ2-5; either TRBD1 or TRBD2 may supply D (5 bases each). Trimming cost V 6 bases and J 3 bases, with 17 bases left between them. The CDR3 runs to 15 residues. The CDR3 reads CASSPHGQGEETQYF. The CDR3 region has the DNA TGTGCCAGCAGCCCCCACGGGCAGGGAGAAGAGACCCAGTACTTC.